The 20 T cell receptor beta chains presented below share a single source sample, sequenced in a study of T cell responses to AZD1222 COVID-19 vaccine. Some clones are missing from TCRdb's copy, which holds only in-frame ones; the method was immunoSEQ multiplex PCR. Of roughly 150,000 clones listed, 70% to 90% were seen once; the top ten hold around 3.6%. The sample consisted of peripheral blood, taken on day 0 of AZD1222 vaccination. Source of these receptors: an adult in good health.

The CDR3 is CASRREGGTQYF. DNA of the CDR3: TGTGCCAGCAGGCGGGAGGGCGGCACGCAGTATTTT. V and J are TRBV9 and TRBJ2-3, with 9 positions matching TRBD2. Per germline, CDR1 SGDLS and CDR2 YYNGEE. This CDR3 has 12 residues. J gave up 9 bases and V 5 bases, and 4 bases lay outside the gene matches.

Only a few counts were recorded for this clone. CDR3 bases: TGCAGCGTTGGACAGACAGGGGAGGATGCTTTCTTT. Its translation is CSVGQTGEDAFF. This chain joins TRBV29-1 and TRBJ1-1; 8 bases are shared with TRBD1. The ends lost 4 bases at V and 11 bases at J; junction bases unmatched: 9. CDR3 length equals 12 residues. The germline CDR1 and CDR2 sequences are SQVTM and ANQGSEA.

V and J are TRBV27 and TRBJ1-4, with TRBD1 identical over 7 bases. The CDR3 runs to 15 residues. The germline CDR1 and CDR2 sequences are MNHEY and SMNVEV (reference sequence). V was pared by 4 bases and J by 8 bases, with 10 bases of the junction left unmatched. CDR3 sequence reads: CASSSLQGVLEKLFF. The DNA for the CDR3 is TGTGCCAGCAGTTCACTGCAGGGGGTGCTAGAAAAACTGTTTTTT.

This chain joins TRBV10-3 and TRBJ2-7; D possibly corresponds to TRBD1 (7 bases). V was trimmed by 6 bases and J by 0 bases, leaving 18 bases between them. Germline V gene sequence: CDR1 ENHRY, CDR2 SYGVKD. The length of the CDR3 is 16 residues. The CDR3 DNA follows: TGTGCCATCAGACCGGGCGGGACAGCATCCTCCTACGAGCAGTACTTC. Translated: CAIRPGGTASSYEQYF.

A few counts support this clone. The V gene is TRBV19, the J gene TRBJ2-3, with 8 bases fitting TRBD1. V shed 1 base and J 1 base; nucleotides not matched to a gene: 1. Germline CDR1 reads LNHDA; CDR2 reads SQIVND (reference sequence). This CDR3 spans 15 amino acids. The CDR3 sequence is CASSIADRGTDTQYF. As DNA, the CDR3 is TGTGCCAGTAGTATAGCGGACAGGGGCACAGATACGCAGTATTTT.

The J gene is TRBJ2-7, the V gene TRBV7-6; possibly TRBD1 for D (6 bases). The CDR3 spans 16 residues. Germline V gene sequence: CDR1 SGHVS, CDR2 FNYEAQ. Trimming took 4 bases from V and 2 from J, leaving 18 bases between them. CDR3 in DNA: TGTGCCAGCAGCTCTCCTCAGGGGCCCAGAGCCTACGAGCAGTACTTC. Translated: CASSSPQGPRAYEQYF.

This clone came up once. The chain combines TRBV27 with TRBJ1-2; TRBD1 matches at 7 bases. Germline V gives CDR1 MNHEY, CDR2 SMNVEV (reference sequence). J lost 7 bases, V lost 3 bases, and 5 bases had no gene match. CDR3 length: 13 residues. CDR3 loop: CASSLVGGSGYTF. The CDR3 region has the DNA TGTGCCAGCAGTTTGGTAGGGGGCAGTGGCTACACCTTC.

The chain couples TRBV7-2 to TRBJ2-3, with TRBD2 matching 9 bases. The CDR3 totals 16 residues. CDR1 and CDR2 (germline): SGHTA, FQGNSA. V trimming: 3 bases; J trimming: 3 bases; junction bases outside the gene matches: 7. The DNA of the CDR3 is TGTGCCAGCAGCTTGTCCACTAGCGGGTGGACAGATACGCAGTATTTT. As protein: CASSLSTSGWTDTQYF.

V and J are TRBV27 and TRBJ2-1, with 14 bases lining up with TRBD2. Germline V CDR1 and CDR2: MNHEY, SMNVEV (reference sequence). V trimming: 6 bases; J trimming: 8 bases; junction bases outside the gene matches: 6. This CDR3 has 15 amino acids. Here the CDR3 reads CASSQGLAGADEQFF. The CDR3 DNA sequence: TGTGCCAGCAGCCAGGGACTAGCGGGAGCCGATGAGCAGTTCTTC.

The CDR3 DNA reads as TGTGCCAGCAGCCAAGATTTGGTTTCAAACACCATATATTTT. Translated, it gives CASSQDLVSNTIYF. This chain joins TRBV3-1 (or the pseudogene TRBV3-2) and TRBJ1-3; D is unclear. The germline V gene encodes CDR1 LGHDT and CDR2 YNNKEL (reference sequence). The CDR3 runs to 14 residues. The V gene lost 0 bases and the J gene lost 6 bases, with 9 bases spanning the gap.

V gene TRBV2 combines with J gene TRBJ1-4, with a tentative D call TRBD1 (6 bases). This CDR3 comprises 17 residues. Per the germline V gene, CDR1 is SNHLY and CDR2 is FYNNEI. V lost 3 bases to trimming and J lost 8 bases, with 22 bases between them. CDR3 DNA sequence: TGTGCCAGCAGTGATACGGGGGGCTACCGTCTAGGGGAAAAACTGTTTTTT. Encoded protein: CASSDTGGYRLGEKLFF.

The gene calls are TRBV7-2 and TRBJ1-2; D might be TRBD1 (5 bases). The germline gives CDR1 SGHTA, CDR2 FQGNSA. This CDR3 contains 12 residues. V dropped 4 bases and J dropped 8 bases, with 11 bases sitting between them. CDR3 sequence reads: CASSSDNRGYTF. In DNA form, the CDR3 reads TGTGCCAGCAGCTCGGACAACCGGGGCTACACCTTC.

This clone was observed once. V and J are TRBV19 and TRBJ2-7; 7 bases are shared with TRBD1. V lost 5 bases and J lost 5; bases outside the gene matches: 12. The CDR3 contains 15 residues. The germline V gene has CDR1 LNHDA and CDR2 SQIVND (reference sequence). The CDR3 loop is CASSPPLDRPNEQYF. The CDR3 DNA reads TGTGCCAGTAGTCCCCCTTTGGACAGGCCCAACGAGCAGTACTTC.

This clone was recorded once. The rearrangement joins TRBV3-1 (or the pseudogene TRBV3-2) to TRBJ1-2; no definite D call. The CDR3 spans 12 residues. Trimming stripped 5 bases from V and 8 bases from J, with 12 bases between. The germline V gene has CDR1 LGHDT and CDR2 YNNKEL (reference sequence). The DNA of the CDR3 is TGTGCCAGCAGCGATGACCGGATGGGCTACACCTTC. Translating gives CASSDDRMGYTF.

The rearrangement links TRBV30 to TRBJ1-1, with TRBD1 matching 7 bases. Germline trimming cut 3 bases from V and 5 bases from J; bases unmatched to any gene: 6. This CDR3 has 13 residues. CDR1 is GTSNPN, CDR2 SVGIG, per germline (reference sequence). CDR3 DNA: TGTGCCTGGAGACAGGGGCAGGGGACTGAAGCTTTCTTT. Its translation: CAWRQGQGTEAFF.

V is TRBV7-2 and J is TRBJ2-1; either TRBD1 or TRBD2 may supply D (7 bases each). Per the germline V gene, CDR1 is SGHTA and CDR2 is FQGNSA. This CDR3 region has 19 residues. The V end was cut by 5 bases, the J end by 8 bases, with 31 bases between. The CDR3 nucleotides read TGTGCCAGCAGCCCAAGGGGCCCGACTAGCAGGGGGGCGGGTGATGAGCAGTTCTTC. Its protein product is CASSPRGPTSRGAGDEQFF.

This clone was seen a few times. This sequence joins TRBV28 and TRBJ2-2; D may be TRBD2 (6 bases). V lost 6 bases and J 5 bases, leaving 13 bases between the germline ends. The germline gives CDR1 MDHEN, CDR2 SYDVKM. The CDR3 runs to 14 residues. The CDR3 bases are TGTGCCAGCAGCAGAACTAGCCGTACCGGGGAGCTGTTTTTT. It yields the protein CASSRTSRTGELFF.

The chain links TRBV10-2 to TRBJ1-1, with a tentative D call TRBD1 (6 bases). Germline V gene lookup returns CDR1 WSHSY and CDR2 SAAADI. V was shortened by 11 bases and J by 5 bases, with 18 bases between the two germline ends. This CDR3 contains 13 residues. The CDR3 DNA follows: TGCGCCGGAGCTACGGGGGGCTTAACTGAAGCTTTCTTT. Translating it yields CAGATGGLTEAFF.

The V gene is TRBV5-1, the J gene TRBJ2-1; TRBD2 is a possible D gene (5 bases). V lost 0 bases and J lost 5, with 6 bases in between. This CDR3 region has 13 residues. Germline assignment: CDR1 SGHRS and CDR2 YFSETQ. The CDR3 DNA reads TGCGCCAGCAGCTTGGGGCGGGACAATGAGCAGTTCTTC. Encoded protein: CASSLGRDNEQFF.

The J gene is TRBJ1-2, the V gene TRBV6-2 or TRBV6-3; D not resolved. The CDR3 covers 13 residues. The V end lost 6 bases, the J end lost 4 bases, and 12 bases lay between the germline ends. Germline V gives CDR1 MNHEY, CDR2 SVGEGT. CDR3 loop: CASSPAQAYGYTF. The CDR3 DNA sequence: TGTGCCAGCAGCCCGGCCCAAGCCTATGGCTACACCTTC.